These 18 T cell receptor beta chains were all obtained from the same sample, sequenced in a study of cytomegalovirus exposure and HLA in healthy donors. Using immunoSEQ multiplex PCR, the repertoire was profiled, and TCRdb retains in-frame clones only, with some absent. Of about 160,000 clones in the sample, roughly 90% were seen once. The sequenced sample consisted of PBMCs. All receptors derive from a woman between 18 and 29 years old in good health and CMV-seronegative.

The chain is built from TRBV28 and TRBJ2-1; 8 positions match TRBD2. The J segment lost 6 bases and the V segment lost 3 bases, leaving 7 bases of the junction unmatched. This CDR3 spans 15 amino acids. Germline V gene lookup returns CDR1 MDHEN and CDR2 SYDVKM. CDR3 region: CASSFPGGPFNEQFF. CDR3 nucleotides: TGTGCCAGCAGTTTCCCGGGAGGGCCTTTCAATGAGCAGTTCTTC. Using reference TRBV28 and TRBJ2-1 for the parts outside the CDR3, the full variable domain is DVKVTQSSRYLVKRTGEKVFLECVQDMDHENMFWYRQDPGLGLRLIYFSYDVKMKEKGDIPEGYSVSREKKERFSLILESASTNQTSMYLCASSFPGGPFNEQFFGPGTRLTVL.

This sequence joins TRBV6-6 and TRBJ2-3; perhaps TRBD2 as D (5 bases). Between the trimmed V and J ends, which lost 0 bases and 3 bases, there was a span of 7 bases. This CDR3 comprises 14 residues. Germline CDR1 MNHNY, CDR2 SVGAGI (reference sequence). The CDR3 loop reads CASSYSGGTDTQYF. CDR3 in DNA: TGTGCCAGCAGTTACTCAGGCGGGACAGATACGCAGTATTTT.

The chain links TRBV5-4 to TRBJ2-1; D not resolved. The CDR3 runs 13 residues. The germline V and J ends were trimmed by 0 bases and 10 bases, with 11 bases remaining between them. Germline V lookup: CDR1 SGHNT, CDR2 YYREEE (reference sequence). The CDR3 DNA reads TGTGCCAGCAGCTTGGGTGAGGCGAGCGAGCAGTTCTTC. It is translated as CASSLGEASEQFF.

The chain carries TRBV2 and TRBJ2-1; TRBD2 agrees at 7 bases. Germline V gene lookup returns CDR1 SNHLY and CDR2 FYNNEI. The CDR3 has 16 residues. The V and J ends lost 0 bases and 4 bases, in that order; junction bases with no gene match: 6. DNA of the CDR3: TGTGCCAGCAGTGAAGCGCTGGCTAGCGGTTACAATGAGCAGTTCTTC. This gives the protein CASSEALASGYNEQFF.

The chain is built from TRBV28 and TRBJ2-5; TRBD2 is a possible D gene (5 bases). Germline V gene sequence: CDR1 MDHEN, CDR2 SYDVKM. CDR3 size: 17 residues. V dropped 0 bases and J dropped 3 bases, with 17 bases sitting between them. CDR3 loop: CASSLWGLARDKETQYF. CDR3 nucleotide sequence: TGTGCCAGCAGTTTATGGGGTTTAGCGAGAGACAAAGAGACCCAGTACTTC.

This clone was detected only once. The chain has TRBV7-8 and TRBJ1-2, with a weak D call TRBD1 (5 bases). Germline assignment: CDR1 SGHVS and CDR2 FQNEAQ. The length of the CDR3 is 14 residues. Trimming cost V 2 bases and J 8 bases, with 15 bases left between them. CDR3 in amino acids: CASSLRLQVPGYTF. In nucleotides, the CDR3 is TGTGCCAGCAGCTTACGGCTACAGGTTCCCGGCTACACCTTC.

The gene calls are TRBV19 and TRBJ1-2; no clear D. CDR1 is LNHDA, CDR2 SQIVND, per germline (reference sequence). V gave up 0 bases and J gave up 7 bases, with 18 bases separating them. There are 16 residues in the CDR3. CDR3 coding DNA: TGTGCCAGTAGTATAGATTGGCCTACACCGTGGAGTGGCTACACCTTC. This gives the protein CASSIDWPTPWSGYTF.

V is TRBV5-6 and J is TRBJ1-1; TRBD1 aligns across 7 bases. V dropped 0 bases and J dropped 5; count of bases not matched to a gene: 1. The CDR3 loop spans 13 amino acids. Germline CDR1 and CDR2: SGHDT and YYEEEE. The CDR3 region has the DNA TGTGCCAGCAGCTTGGACAGGGGAACTGAAGCTTTCTTT. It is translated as CASSLDRGTEAFF.

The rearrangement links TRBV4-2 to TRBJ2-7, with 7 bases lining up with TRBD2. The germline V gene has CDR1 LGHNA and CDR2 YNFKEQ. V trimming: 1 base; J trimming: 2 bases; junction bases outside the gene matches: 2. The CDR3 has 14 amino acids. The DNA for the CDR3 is TGTGCCAGCAGCCAAGCGGGGGGAACCTACGAGCAGTACTTC. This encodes CASSQAGGTYEQYF.

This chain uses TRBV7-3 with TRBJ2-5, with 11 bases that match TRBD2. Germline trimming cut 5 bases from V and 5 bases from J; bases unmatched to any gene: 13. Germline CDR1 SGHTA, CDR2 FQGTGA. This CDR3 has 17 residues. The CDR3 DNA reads TGTGCCAGCAGCCCCCGGGATAGCGGGGGGGCCTATGAGACCCAGTACTTC. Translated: CASSPRDSGGAYETQYF. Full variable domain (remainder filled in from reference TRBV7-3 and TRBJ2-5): GAGVSQTPSNKVTEKGKYVELRCDPISGHTALYWYRQSLGQGPEFLIYFQGTGAADDSGLPNDRFFAVRPEGSVSTLKIQRTERGDSAVYLCASSPRDSGGAYETQYFGPGTRLLVL.

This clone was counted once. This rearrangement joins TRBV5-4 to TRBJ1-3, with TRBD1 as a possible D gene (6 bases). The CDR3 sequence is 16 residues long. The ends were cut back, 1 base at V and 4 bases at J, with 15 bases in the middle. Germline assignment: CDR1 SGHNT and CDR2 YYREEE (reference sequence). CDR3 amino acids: CASSLSGGAQGNTIYF. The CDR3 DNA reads TGTGCCAGCAGCTTGTCCGGGGGGGCGCAGGGAAACACCATATATTTT. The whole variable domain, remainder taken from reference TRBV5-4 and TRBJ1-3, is ETGVTQSPTHLIKTRGQQVTLRCSSQSGHNTVSWYQQALGQGPQFIFQYYREEENGRGNFPPRFSGLQFPNYSSELNVNALELDDSALYLCASSLSGGAQGNTIYFGEGSWLTVV.

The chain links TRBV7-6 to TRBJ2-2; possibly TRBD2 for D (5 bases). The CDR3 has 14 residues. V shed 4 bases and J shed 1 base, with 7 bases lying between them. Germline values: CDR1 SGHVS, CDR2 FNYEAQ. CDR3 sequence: CASSSGLNTGELFF. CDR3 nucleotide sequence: TGTGCCAGCAGCTCCGGACTGAACACCGGGGAGCTGTTTTTT.

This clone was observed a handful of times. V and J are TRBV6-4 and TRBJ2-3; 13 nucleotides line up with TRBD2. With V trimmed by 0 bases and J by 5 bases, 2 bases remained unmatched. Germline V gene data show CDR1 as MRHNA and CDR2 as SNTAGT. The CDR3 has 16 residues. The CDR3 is CASSDSGTSGVDTQYF. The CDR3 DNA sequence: TGTGCCAGCAGTGACTCCGGGACTAGCGGGGTAGATACGCAGTATTTT.

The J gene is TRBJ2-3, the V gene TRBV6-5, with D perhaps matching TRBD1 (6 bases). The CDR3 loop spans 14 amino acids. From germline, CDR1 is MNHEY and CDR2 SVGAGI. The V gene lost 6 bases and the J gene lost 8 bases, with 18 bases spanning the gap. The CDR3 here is CASSLTGTIGTQYF. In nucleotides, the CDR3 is TGTGCCAGCAGCCTGACAGGTACAATCGGTACGCAGTATTTT.

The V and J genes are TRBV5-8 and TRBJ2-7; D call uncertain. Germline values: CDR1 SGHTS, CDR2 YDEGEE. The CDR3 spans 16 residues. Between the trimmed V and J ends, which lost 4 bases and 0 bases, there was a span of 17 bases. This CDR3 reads CASSLKETSYSYEQYF. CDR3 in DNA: TGTGCCAGCAGCCTTAAGGAGACTTCCTACTCCTACGAGCAGTACTTC.

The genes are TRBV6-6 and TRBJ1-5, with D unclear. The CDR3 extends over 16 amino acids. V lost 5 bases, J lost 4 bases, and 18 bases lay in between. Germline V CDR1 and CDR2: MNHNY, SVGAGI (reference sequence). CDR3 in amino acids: CASSAPGLSSNQPQHF. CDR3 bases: TGTGCCAGCAGTGCCCCCGGACTCTCGTCTAATCAGCCCCAGCATTTT.

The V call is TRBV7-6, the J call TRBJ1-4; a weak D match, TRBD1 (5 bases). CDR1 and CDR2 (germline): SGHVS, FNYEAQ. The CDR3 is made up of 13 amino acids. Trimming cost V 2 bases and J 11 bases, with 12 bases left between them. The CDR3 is CASSLLGLGKLFF. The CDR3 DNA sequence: TGTGCCAGCAGCTTACTGGGACTAGGTAAACTGTTTTTT.

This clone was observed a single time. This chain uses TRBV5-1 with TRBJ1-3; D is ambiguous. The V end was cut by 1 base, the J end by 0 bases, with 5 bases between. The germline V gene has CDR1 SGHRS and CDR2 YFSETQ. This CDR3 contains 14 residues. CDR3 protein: CASSLPGSGNTIYF. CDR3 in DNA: TGCGCCAGCAGCTTGCCCGGCTCTGGAAACACCATATATTTT.